These T cell receptor beta chains were read from a single sample in a study of blood T cell repertoires in COVID-19. TCRdb's copy holds only in-frame clones and misses some; the assay was immunoSEQ multiplex PCR. The sample contains roughly 200,000 clones, about 83% of which appear only once. The specimen was peripheral blood. The receptor source for this set is a man aged 35 to 55 with active or convalescent COVID-19. The CDR3 runs from the conserved cysteine through the conserved F or W. Fields, in order: J gene, V gene, clone size, D gene, CDR3 DNA, CDR3 protein. A D gene is named only where the DNA matches it firmly. Where a row states a size, it is once, few, many or the class of an expanded clone; other rows omit it.

TRBJ1-1 | TRBV7-9 | - | TRBD1 | TGTGCCAGCAGCTTACTGACAGGGGGCTCTACTGAAGCTTTCTTT | CASSLLTGGSTEAFF
TRBJ1-1 | TRBV7-8 | - | TRBD1 | TGTGCCAGCAGCCCCCCCTTAGACAGGGAGTTTACTGAAGCTTTCTTT | CASSPPLDREFTEAFF
TRBJ2-7 | TRBV4-1 | few | TRBD1 | TGCGCCAGCAGCCAAGATGCCACAGGGGCCTACGAGCAGTACTTC | CASSQDATGAYEQYF
TRBJ1-1 | TRBV6-6 | - | - | TGTGCCAGCAGGGAGGAGTATCTAAAAGCTTTCTTT | CASREEYLKAFF
TRBJ1-1 | TRBV29-1 | - | - | TGCAGTGGTTACCTGGCAGTGAACACTGAAGCTTTCTTT | CSGYLAVNTEAFF
TRBJ1-5 | TRBV6-5 | - | - | TGTGCCAGCAGTTACGGAGCCAATCAGCCCCAGCATTTT | CASSYGANQPQHF
TRBJ1-2 | TRBV25-1 | once | - | TGTGCCAGCAGTAGCGGAGGGGTTGGCTACACCTTC | CASSSGGVGYTF
TRBJ2-3 | TRBV9 | once | - | TGTGCCAGCAGCGTCTATGACAGTCGCACAGATACGCAGTATTTT | CASSVYDSRTDTQYF
TRBJ2-3 | TRBV7-3 | - | TRBD2 | TGTGCCAGCGAAGCTCCAGGGACTAGCGGGAGTCAAAACACAGATACGCAGTATTTT | CASEAPGTSGSQNTDTQYF
TRBJ2-7 | TRBV20-1 | - | TRBD1 | TGCAGTGCTAGTTCATCCAGGGGGCTTAACGAGCAGTACTTC | CSASSSRGLNEQYF
TRBJ1-2 | TRBV24-1 | - | - | TGTGCCACCTCACAGGGCGATAACTATGGCTACACCTTC | CATSQGDNYGYTF
TRBJ2-7 | TRBV4-1 | - | TRBD2 | TGCGCCAGCAGCCAAGCGAGTAGCGGGGGGGAGCAGTACTTC | CASSQASSGGEQYF
TRBJ1-6 | TRBV6-5 | - | - | TGTGCCAGCAGGCGGGACCCAGCAGCGGCCCTCCACTTT | CASRRDPAAALHF
TRBJ2-2 | TRBV18 | - | - | TGTGCCAGCTCACCAATGACAGATTACACCGGGGAGCTGTTTTTT | CASSPMTDYTGELFF
TRBJ2-7 | TRBV12-5 | - | TRBD1 | TGTGCTAGTGGTTTACAGGGGACCGAGCAGTACTTC | CASGLQGTEQYF
TRBJ2-6 | TRBV5-1 | - | TRBD1 | TGCGCCAGCAGCACGAGCGGGACAGGGTTGGCCAACGTCCTGACTTTC | CASSTSGTGLANVLTF
TRBJ2-3 | TRBV11-3 | - | TRBD2 | TGTGCCAGCAGCTCCCTGGGGCGGGGAGGGTCTAGCACAGATACGCAGTATTTT | CASSSLGRGGSSTDTQYF
TRBJ1-2 | TRBV27 | - | TRBD1 | TGTGCCAGCAGTTTCGGGACAGGGGTGGCCTATGGCTACACCTTC | CASSFGTGVAYGYTF
TRBJ1-2 | TRBV2 | few | TRBD1 | TGTGCCAGCAGTCCCGGGACAGGGAGAAGTGGCTACACCTTC | CASSPGTGRSGYTF
TRBJ2-5 | TRBV3-1/TRBV3-2 | - | - | TGTGCCAGCAGCGGGCCCGCCCAAGAGACCCAGTACTTC | CASSGPAQETQYF
TRBJ2-5 | TRBV10-1 | - | TRBD2 | TGCGCCAGCCGGATAGCAGGGAGGGGAGAGACCCAGTACTTC | CASRIAGRGETQYF
TRBJ1-1 | TRBV11-3 | - | - | TGTGCCAGCAGCTTAGTGAGGGCTGAAGCTTTCTTT | CASSLVRAEAFF
TRBJ2-7 | TRBV5-1 | - | TRBD1 | TGCGCCAGCAGCTTGGGACAGGGAAACTCCTACGAGCAGTACTTC | CASSLGQGNSYEQYF
TRBJ2-2 | TRBV30 | - | TRBD1 | TGTGCCTGGAGAACCGGACAGGGGTATTCCGGGGAGCTGTTTTTT | CAWRTGQGYSGELFF
TRBJ1-4 | TRBV7-2 | - | TRBD1 | TGTGCCAGCAGCCCCTGGACAGGGCTTAATGAAAAACTGTTTTTT | CASSPWTGLNEKLFF
TRBJ1-2 | TRBV5-6 | - | TRBD1 | TGTGCCAGCAGCCTGGGACAGCGTTACTATGGCTACACCTTC | CASSLGQRYYGYTF
TRBJ2-2 | TRBV7-7 | - | - | TGTGCTAGCAGCCTCAGGGTTGGCACCGGGGAGCTGTTTTTT | CASSLRVGTGELFF
TRBJ2-5 | TRBV19 | - | TRBD2 | TGTGCCAGTAGTACCGATAATGGACTAGCGGGAGTTAGAAACTTC | CASSTDNGLAGVRNF
TRBJ1-2 | TRBV6-2/TRBV6-3 | few | - | TGTGCCAGCAGTCTGCGAGGAGATGGCTATGGCTACACCTTC | CASSLRGDGYGYTF
TRBJ1-1 | TRBV2 | few | - | TGTGCCAGCAGTGGAGGCGCCTTGGGAGCTTTCTTT | CASSGGALGAFF
TRBJ1-1 | TRBV18 | once | - | TGTGCCAGCTCACTCAACCGGGAGACGGCTTTCTTT | CASSLNRETAFF
TRBJ1-2 | TRBV10-3 | once | - | TGTGCCATCAGTGACCCCACGGGGAACTATGGCTACACCTTC | CAISDPTGNYGYTF
TRBJ2-2 | TRBV5-1 | - | - | TGCGCCAGCAGCTTTGGCGGTACGAACACCGGGGAGCTGTTTTTT | CASSFGGTNTGELFF
TRBJ1-1 | TRBV3-1/TRBV3-2 | - | TRBD1 | TGTGCCAGCAGCCAAGATTTGTCGGGACAGGGTATCGGAAGCACTGAAGCTTTCTTT | CASSQDLSGQGIGSTEAFF
TRBJ2-3 | TRBV7-9 | - | TRBD2 | TGTGCCAGCAGCTTTGCAGCGGGGGTCACAGATACGCAGTATTTT | CASSFAAGVTDTQYF
TRBJ2-7 | TRBV7-3 | - | TRBD1 | TGTGCCAGCAGCTTAGGGGACAGGGGGTACTACGAGCAGTACTTC | CASSLGDRGYYEQYF
TRBJ1-1 | TRBV7-2 | few | - | TGTGCCAGCAGCTTAGCCCCACAAGCGGGGGGGAACACTGAAGCTTTCTTT | CASSLAPQAGGNTEAFF
TRBJ2-5 | TRBV6-4 | - | TRBD1 | TGTGCCAGCAGCACCATCGGGGGACAGGGCGCAATTGAGACCCAGTACTTC | CASSTIGGQGAIETQYF
TRBJ2-1 | TRBV27 | - | TRBD2 | TGTGCCAGCAGTTACCCCGGGGGGTTCCCCTACAATGAGCAGTTCTTC | CASSYPGGFPYNEQFF
TRBJ1-5 | TRBV28 | - | - | TGTGCCAGCAGTTTAACGACGGGGGGTGGTCAGCCCCAGCATTTT | CASSLTTGGGQPQHF
TRBJ2-1 | TRBV5-1 | - | TRBD2 | TGCGCCAGCAGCTTACTAGCGGGAGGCTACAATGAGCAGTTCTTC | CASSLLAGGYNEQFF
TRBJ1-2 | TRBV25-1 | - | - | TGTGCCAGCAGCTCGGCAGGGACATCATATGGCTACACCTTC | CASSSAGTSYGYTF
TRBJ2-7 | TRBV7-9 | - | - | TGTGCCAGCAGCTTAGAAGGGGACTACGAGCAGTACTTC | CASSLEGDYEQYF
TRBJ2-3 | TRBV7-3 | - | - | TGTGCCAGCAGCTTAACCTCTGGCACAGATACGCAGTATTTT | CASSLTSGTDTQYF
TRBJ2-1 | TRBV7-9 | - | - | TGTGCCAGCAGCCCCGTGGGGGGTGAGCAGTTCTTC | CASSPVGGEQFF
TRBJ1-1 | TRBV24-1 | - | - | TGTGCCACCAGTGACCCTGGGACACATGTTGAAGCTTTCTTT | CATSDPGTHVEAFF
TRBJ2-2 | TRBV7-9 | - | - | TGTGCCAGCGGGGACAGGGAGCTGTTTTTT | CASGDRELFF
TRBJ2-3 | TRBV7-2 | - | - | TGTGCCAGCGCGGGTCTAGCGTCAGATACGCAGTATTTT | CASAGLASDTQYF
TRBJ2-2 | TRBV2 | - | - | TGTGCCACCGGGACTCGTACCGGGGAGCTGTTTTTT | CATGTRTGELFF
TRBJ1-4 | TRBV10-1 | - | TRBD1 | TGCGCCAGCTCGGGGGGACAGGGTGGCGAAAAACTGTTTTTT | CASSGGQGGEKLFF